There are a few counts of the clone carrying this TCR beta chain. The data were produced by immunoSEQ multiplex PCR, yet TCRdb's version contains in-frame clones alone and is incomplete. Of about 46,000 clones detected, around nine tenths appear once; the ten largest clones hold about 7.3%. This record comes from a study of blood T cell repertoires in COVID-19. V was cut by 7 bases and J by 0 bases, with 9 bases left in between. This CDR3 spans 13 amino acids. Looked up from germline, CDR1 is SNHLY and CDR2 is FYNNEI. The sequence was obtained from a man aged 45-60 years with acute or convalescent COVID-19. Sequenced material: peripheral blood. The chain links TRBV2 to TRBJ1-1; possibly TRBD1 for D (6 bases). CDR3 nucleotides: TGTGCCAGCACCGGGACAATGAACACTGAAGCTTTCTTT. Translated, it gives CASTGTMNTEAFF.